This TCR beta chain emerged from a study of CD8+CD57+ T cells in acquired aplastic anemia. The wider study: Sorted CD4+ and CD8+ cells yielded DNA averaging about 2.9 ug.

This clonotype was detected only a few times. Its cognate antigen is unknown. For CDR3 and TCR beta VDJ profiling, genomic DNA was the template used. TCRdb reprocessed the reads with MiXCR, giving one entry per CDR3 protein. The sample has 200,000 to 250,000 distinct CDR3 sequences, approximately 60% seen once. The study, taken as a whole, reports: About 29 sequences, all CD8+ CDR3, were shared between patients and controls.

The CDR3 has 13 residues. The ends were cut back, 8 bases at V and 3 bases at J, with 13 bases in the middle. Germline-derived CDR1 and CDR2 are MDHEN and SYDVKM. By flow cytometry, patients selected for sequencing had shown an expansion of CD8+CD57+ cells. The cohort consisted entirely of patients having severe acquired aplastic anemia. None of the patients had been given any therapy when their blood was sampled. The sequence derives from a human donor with aplastic anemia. This rearrangement joins TRBV28 to TRBJ1-1, with no clear D. Source material: sorted CD4+, CD8+, or CD8+CD57+ T cells (not recorded which) from PBMCs. As DNA, the CDR3 is TGTGCCAGCGGGGATTTCGGTGACACTGAAGCTTTCTTT. Amino acid sequence: CASGDFGDTEAFF.